These 2 T cell receptor beta chains share one sample of origin, sequenced in a study of cytomegalovirus exposure and HLA in healthy donors. Vbeta (60) and Jbeta (13) primers were used in the PCR. The table came from immunoSEQ multiplex PCR; TCRdb's copy has only in-frame clones and leaves some out. The sample includes 110,000 to 150,000 clones. Material for sequencing was PBMCs. The receptor set was obtained from a woman younger than 30 in good health and CMV-seronegative.

The CDR3 DNA reads TGCGCCAGCAGCCCCAAGGGGGAATCCCTTGGTGAGCAGTACTTC. Protein sequence: CASSPKGESLGEQYF. This chain joins TRBV5-1 and TRBJ2-5, with D perhaps TRBD1 (6 bases). V was shortened by 4 bases and J by 11 bases, with 24 bases between the two germline ends. The CDR3 runs to 15 residues. CDR1 is SGHRS and CDR2 is YFSETQ in the germline V gene.

The chain has TRBV29-1 and TRBJ2-7; maybe TRBD2 (6 bases). Germline-derived CDR1 and CDR2 are SQVTM and ANQGSEA. The V and J ends lost 6 bases and 0 bases respectively, with 12 bases between them. The CDR3 runs to 13 residues. CDR3 protein: CSVRESSSYEQYF. The CDR3 nucleotides read TGCAGCGTACGGGAGTCGAGCTCCTACGAGCAGTACTTC.